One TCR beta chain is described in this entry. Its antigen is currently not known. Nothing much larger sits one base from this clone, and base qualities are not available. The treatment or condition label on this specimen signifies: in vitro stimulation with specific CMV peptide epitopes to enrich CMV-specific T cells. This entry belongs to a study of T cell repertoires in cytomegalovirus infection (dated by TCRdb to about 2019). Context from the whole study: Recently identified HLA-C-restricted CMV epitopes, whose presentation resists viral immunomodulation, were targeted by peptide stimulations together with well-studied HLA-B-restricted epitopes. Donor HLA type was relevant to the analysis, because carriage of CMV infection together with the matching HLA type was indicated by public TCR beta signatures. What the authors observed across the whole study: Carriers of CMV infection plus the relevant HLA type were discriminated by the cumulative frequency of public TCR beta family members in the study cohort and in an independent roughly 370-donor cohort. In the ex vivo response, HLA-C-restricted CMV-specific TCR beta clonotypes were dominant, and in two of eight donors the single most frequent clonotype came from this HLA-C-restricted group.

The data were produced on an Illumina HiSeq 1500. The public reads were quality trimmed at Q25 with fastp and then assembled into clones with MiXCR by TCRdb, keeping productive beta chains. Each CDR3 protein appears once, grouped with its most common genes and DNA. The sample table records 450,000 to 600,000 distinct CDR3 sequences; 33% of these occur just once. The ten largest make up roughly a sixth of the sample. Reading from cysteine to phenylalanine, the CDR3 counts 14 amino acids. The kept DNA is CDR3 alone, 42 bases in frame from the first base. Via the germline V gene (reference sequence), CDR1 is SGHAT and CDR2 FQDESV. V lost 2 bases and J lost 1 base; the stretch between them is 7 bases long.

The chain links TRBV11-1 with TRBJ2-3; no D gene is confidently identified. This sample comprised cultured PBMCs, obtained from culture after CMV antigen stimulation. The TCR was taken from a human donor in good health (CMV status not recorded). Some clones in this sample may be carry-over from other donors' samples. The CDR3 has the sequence CASSLRERTDTQYF. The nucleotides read TGTGCCAGCAGCTTAAGGGAACGCACAGATACGCAGTATTTT.